The 10 T cell receptor beta chains in this list originate from one sample, sequenced in a study of cytomegalovirus exposure and HLA in healthy donors. Primers for the PCR totalled 60 Vbeta and 13 Jbeta. Generated by immunoSEQ multiplex PCR, the TCRdb table keeps only in-frame clones and is missing some. The sample contains under 250,000 clones, around 77% of which appear only once. The sequencing sample was made of PBMCs. These receptors were obtained from a woman aged 25 to 39 in good health and CMV-seronegative.

The V and J genes are TRBV6-5 and TRBJ1-4, with a possible D match to TRBD1 (6 bases). Between the trimmed V and J ends, which lost 6 bases and 13 bases, there was a span of 21 bases. This CDR3 has 14 residues. The germline V gene has CDR1 MNHEY and CDR2 SVGAGI. The CDR3 spells CASRFLWGGGGLFF. In DNA form, the CDR3 reads TGTGCCAGCAGATTCCTATGGGGGGGCGGTGGACTGTTTTTT.

The chain links TRBV6-1 to TRBJ2-1, with 9 positions matching TRBD1. The CDR3 has 14 amino acids. Germline V gene sequence: CDR1 MNHNS, CDR2 SASEGT. V was pared by 6 bases and J by 8 bases, with 8 bases of the junction left unmatched. CDR3 nucleotide sequence: TGTGCCAGCAGGAGGGACAGGGCCACCGATGAGCAGTTCTTC. This codes for CASRRDRATDEQFF.

The V and J genes are TRBV10-3 and TRBJ2-3; the match to TRBD1 covers 8 bases. This CDR3 has 13 amino acids. The germline V gene encodes CDR1 ENHRY and CDR2 SYGVKD. With 7 bases clipped from V and 7 bases from J, the junction kept 7 bases outside the gene matches. The CDR3 DNA follows: TGTGCCATCAAAGGGCAGGGGGCTAATACGCAGTATTTT. Its translation: CAIKGQGANTQYF.

This clone was picked up one time. J is TRBJ2-5 and V is TRBV5-4; 7 nucleotides match TRBD1. V lost 4 bases, J lost 4 bases, and 4 bases stayed unmatched. Per the germline V gene, CDR1 is SGHNT and CDR2 is YYREEE (reference sequence). The CDR3 covers 13 residues. CDR3 in DNA: TGTGCCAGCAGCCTGACAGGGCGAGAGACCCAGTACTTC. It codes for CASSLTGRETQYF.

Only a few counts were recorded for this clone. The chain employs TRBV9 and TRBJ1-2; TRBD1 aligns across 7 bases. The length of the CDR3 is 15 residues. J was trimmed by 4 bases and V by 4 bases; bases with no gene match: 10. Germline V gene data show CDR1 as SGDLS and CDR2 as YYNGEE. CDR3 residues: CASSPTGLFRYGYTF. CDR3 DNA: TGTGCCAGCAGCCCGACAGGGCTATTCCGCTATGGCTACACCTTC.

This clone has a single count. The chain combines TRBV2 with TRBJ1-5, with D possibly TRBD1 on 6 matching bases. The CDR3 sequence is 15 residues long. V was clipped by 8 bases and J by 6 bases, with 20 bases between them. Germline V CDR1 and CDR2: SNHLY, FYNNEI. DNA of the CDR3: TGTGCCAGCGGGACACCGGGGGGGGATGCTCAGCCCCAGCATTTT. It yields the protein CASGTPGGDAQPQHF.

The chain has TRBV2 and TRBJ2-5, with D maybe TRBD2 (5 bases). CDR1 and CDR2 from the germline V gene are SNHLY and FYNNEI. There are 14 residues in the CDR3. Trimming took off 6 bases at V and 5 bases at J, with 16 bases between the two ends. CDR3 in DNA: TGTGCCAGCAGATTGGACTCGTCGATGGAGACCCAGTACTTC. This sequence encodes CASRLDSSMETQYF.

This clone appeared once. This chain links TRBV27 with TRBJ2-1; weak D call: TRBD2 (7 bases). Germline CDR1 MNHEY, CDR2 SMNVEV (reference sequence). The CDR3 is 14 amino acids. V lost 8 bases and J 4 bases, leaving 15 bases between the germline ends. CDR3 nucleotide sequence: TGTGCCAGCGGCGGTGGGGGGGCTTACAATGAGCAGTTCTTC. Protein product: CASGGGGAYNEQFF.

This chain connects TRBV20-1 to TRBJ1-2; D uncertain. Looked up from germline, CDR1 is DFQATT and CDR2 is SNEGSKA (reference sequence). Trimming shortened V by 7 bases and J by 4 bases, and 10 bases separated the two germline ends. The CDR3 has 11 residues. The CDR3 reads CSVRWPYGYTF. Here the CDR3 DNA reads TGCAGTGTTAGGTGGCCCTATGGCTACACCTTC.

This clone came up a few times. The chain recombines TRBV27 with TRBJ1-2; TRBD1 is a possible D gene (5 bases). The ends were cut back, 3 bases at V and 7 bases at J, with 18 bases in the middle. The CDR3 sequence is 15 residues long. Germline CDR1 and CDR2: MNHEY and SMNVEV (reference sequence). The DNA of the CDR3 is TGTGCCAGCAGTTTTAGGGGCAGGGAATGGGGTGGCTACACCTTC. The encoded protein is CASSFRGREWGGYTF.